The 25 T cell receptor beta chains presented below share a single source sample, sequenced in a study of control samples from healthy donors and cancer patients. TCRdb's table, derived via immunoSEQ multiplex PCR, lists solely in-frame clones and lacks some. The sample consists of some 140,000 clones, around 90% of them appearing once. Specimen: blood. The receptors stem from a man aged 25 to 45 in good health.

The chain carries TRBV5-5 and TRBJ1-6; 7 nucleotides match TRBD1. V was clipped by 1 base and J by 1 base; unmatched bases: 11. This CDR3 spans 19 amino acids. CDR1 SGHKS and CDR2 YYEKEE come from the germline V gene (reference sequence). The CDR3 spells CASSLRLTGDESYNSPLHF. The CDR3 nucleotides are TGTGCCAGCAGCTTGAGGTTAACAGGGGATGAATCCTATAATTCACCCCTCCACTTT.

The chain links TRBV7-8 to TRBJ2-1; the match to TRBD2 covers 8 bases. Germline V gene sequence: CDR1 SGHVS, CDR2 FQNEAQ. This CDR3 has 20 residues. V lost 2 bases, J lost 2 bases, and 17 bases stayed unmatched. For the CDR3, the DNA is TGTGCCAGCAGCTTAAGGCCTAGCGGGCCCGTCAAGACAACCTACAATGAGCAGTTCTTC. It yields the protein CASSLRPSGPVKTTYNEQFF.

The chain combines TRBV6-2 or TRBV6-3 with TRBJ2-7; D is perhaps TRBD1 (6 bases). Germline loops: CDR1 MNHEY, CDR2 SVGEGT. CDR3 length equals 13 residues. V lost 0 bases and J lost 4, with 7 bases in between. CDR3 residues: CASSYSDRYEQYF. The DNA for the CDR3 is TGTGCCAGCAGTTACTCTGACAGGTACGAGCAGTACTTC.

This sequence joins TRBV6-2 or TRBV6-3 and TRBJ2-1; the D gene is possibly TRBD2 (5 bases). The germline V gene encodes CDR1 MNHEY and CDR2 SVGEGT. The length of the CDR3 is 12 residues. V was cut by 5 bases and J by 7 bases, with 9 bases left in between. The CDR3 nucleotides are TGTGCCAGCAGTCGAAGGGAGAATGAGCAGTTCTTC. This encodes CASSRRENEQFF.

V and J are TRBV28 and TRBJ2-4, with 16 bases lining up with TRBD2. From germline, CDR1 is MDHEN and CDR2 SYDVKM. This CDR3 is built from 18 residues. V shed 1 base, J shed 3 bases, and the junction held 3 bases outside the gene matches. CDR3 residues: CASSLLGLAGGGKNIQYF. The DNA for the CDR3 is TGTGCCAGCAGTTTATTGGGACTAGCGGGAGGGGGCAAAAACATTCAGTACTTC.

This chain links TRBV6-5 with TRBJ2-6; no firm D call. The V end was cut by 3 bases, the J end by 0 bases, with 9 bases between. Germline assignment: CDR1 MNHEY and CDR2 SVGAGI. The length of the CDR3 is 16 residues. CDR3: CASSYSLSSGANVLTF. The CDR3 DNA reads as TGTGCCAGCAGTTATAGTCTGAGCTCTGGGGCCAACGTCCTGACTTTC.

CDR3 nucleotide sequence: TGTGCCAGCAGTTCACGAACGGGGTACAATGAGCAGTTCTTC. It translates to CASSSRTGYNEQFF. The chain combines TRBV28 with TRBJ2-1; D is perhaps TRBD2 (5 bases). The CDR3 is 14 residues long. Trimming took off 4 bases at V and 4 bases at J, with 11 bases between the two ends. CDR1 and CDR2 from the germline V gene are MDHEN and SYDVKM.

The rearrangement uses TRBV30 and TRBJ2-3, with D possibly being TRBD2 (5 bases). The CDR3 has 13 amino acids. V dropped 6 bases and J dropped 5 bases, with 15 bases sitting between them. The V gene's germline CDR1 is GTSNPN and CDR2 SVGIG (reference sequence). In nucleotides, the CDR3 is TGTGCCTGCCTCCTAGGAACTAGAGATACGCAGTATTTT. Its protein product is CACLLGTRDTQYF.

The chain is built from TRBV21-1 and TRBJ2-7. TRBV21-1 is classified as a pseudogene. There are 13 residues in the CDR3. Written as DNA, the CDR3 is TGTGCCAGCAGCAAAGTGGGTCACTACGAGCAGTACTTC. This gives the protein CASSKVGHYEQYF.

The CDR3 sequence: CASSFVGQEKLFF. CDR3 bases: TGTGCCAGCAGTTTTGTAGGACAGGAGAAGCTGTTTTTT. The chain carries TRBV28 and TRBJ2-2, with 7 bases aligning to TRBD1. Germline V lookup: CDR1 MDHEN, CDR2 SYDVKM. CDR3 length equals 13 residues. V was clipped by 3 bases and J by 12 bases; unmatched bases: 7.

This clone was seen more than once but under ten times. V usage is TRBV28 and J usage is TRBJ2-5; TRBD1 matches 7 bases. This CDR3 has 14 residues. With 3 bases clipped from V and 5 bases from J, the junction kept 6 bases outside the gene matches. Germline V gene data show CDR1 as MDHEN and CDR2 as SYDVKM. The CDR3 nucleotides read TGTGCCAGCAGTTTCGGCCGACAGGGTGAGACCCAGTACTTC. Protein: CASSFGRQGETQYF.

The chain combines TRBV29-1 with TRBJ2-2; 14 bases are a match to TRBD2. The CDR3 consists of 17 residues. Germline assignment: CDR1 SQVTM and CDR2 ANQGSEA. V was pared by 7 bases and J by 4 bases, with 11 bases of the junction left unmatched. The CDR3 here is CSARLAGGPEGTGELFF. The DNA for the CDR3 is TGCAGCGCACGACTAGCGGGAGGGCCTGAAGGCACCGGGGAGCTGTTTTTT.

The J gene is TRBJ1-3, the V gene TRBV11-3; 9 bases match TRBD1. This CDR3 has 14 amino acids. Looked up from germline, CDR1 is SGHNT and CDR2 is YENEEA. J was trimmed by 2 bases and V by 5 bases; bases with no gene match: 1. CDR3: CASSGQGTGNTIYF. CDR3 DNA sequence: TGTGCCAGCAGCGGACAGGGGACTGGAAACACCATATATTTT.

This clone was seen a handful of times. V and J are TRBV30 and TRBJ2-7; a possible D gene is TRBD1 (5 bases). V was shortened by 0 bases and J by 5 bases, with 14 bases between the two germline ends. Germline lookup yields CDR1 GTSNPN and CDR2 SVGIG (reference sequence). The CDR3 consists of 14 residues. CDR3 sequence: CAWSVPGLSHEQYF. The CDR3 DNA is TGTGCCTGGAGTGTTCCAGGGCTTTCCCACGAGCAGTACTTC.

The rearrangement joins TRBV29-1 to TRBJ2-2; D ambiguous. This CDR3 comprises 12 residues. The V and J ends lost 4 bases and 8 bases respectively, with 11 bases between them. Germline CDR1 SQVTM, CDR2 ANQGSEA. CDR3 in DNA: TGCAGCGTTGTCATGGGTATGGGGGAGCTGTTTTTT. This encodes CSVVMGMGELFF.

This chain connects TRBV28 to TRBJ2-3; D ambiguous. The V gene's germline CDR1 is MDHEN and CDR2 SYDVKM. The CDR3 extends over 11 amino acids. V lost 9 bases, J lost 0 bases, and 4 bases lay in between. The CDR3 nucleotides read TGTGCCAGTCGGAGCACAGATACGCAGTATTTT. Translating it yields CASRSTDTQYF.

V usage is TRBV9 and J usage is TRBJ1-6, with TRBD1 as a possible D gene (6 bases). The germline V and J ends were trimmed by 0 bases and 5 bases, with 9 bases remaining between them. Germline lookup yields CDR1 SGDLS and CDR2 YYNGEE. The CDR3 has 15 residues. The CDR3 DNA follows: TGTGCCAGCAGCGTAGTACGACAGGATAATTCACCCCTCCACTTT. It translates to CASSVVRQDNSPLHF.

A note on this clone: A junction boundary mismatches the germline segment, possibly from a read error. The rearrangement uses TRBV28 and TRBJ2-2; D is undetermined. CDR1 and CDR2 from the germline V gene are MDHEN and SYDVKM. The CDR3 is 13 amino acids. For the CDR3, the DNA is TGTGCCAGCAGCGCACCGAAAACCGGGGAGCTGTTTTTT. This translates into CASSAPKTGELFF.

J is TRBJ2-1 and V is TRBV4-1; tentatively, D is TRBD2 (5 bases). V was trimmed by 1 base and J by 6 bases, leaving 13 bases between them. This CDR3 contains 15 residues. Germline V gene data show CDR1 as MGHRA and CDR2 as YSYEKL. In DNA, the CDR3 is TGCGCCAGCAGCCAAGTAGGGTTGGGGAGCAATGAGCAGTTCTTC. Translating gives CASSQVGLGSNEQFF.

The gene calls are TRBV28 and TRBJ1-3, with 7 positions matching TRBD1. This CDR3 has 15 residues. V gave up 6 bases and J gave up 4 bases; unmatched junction bases: 9. Germline loops: CDR1 MDHEN, CDR2 SYDVKM. DNA for the CDR3: TGTGCCAGCAGCCAGGGGGGGTTGAAAGGAAACACCATATATTTT. As protein: CASSQGGLKGNTIYF.

The J gene is TRBJ2-1, the V gene TRBV30; 7 nucleotides line up with TRBD2. This CDR3 comprises 16 residues. The germline V gene encodes CDR1 GTSNPN and CDR2 SVGIG (reference sequence). With 5 bases clipped from V and 1 base from J, the junction kept 11 bases outside the gene matches. CDR3: CAWGEGGSGSYNEQFF. The CDR3 coding sequence is TGTGCCTGGGGAGAGGGCGGGAGTGGGTCCTACAATGAGCAGTTCTTC.

The rearrangement links TRBV15 to TRBJ2-2; TRBD2 is a possible D gene (5 bases). There are 17 residues in the CDR3. The V and J ends lost 0 bases and 7 bases respectively, with 18 bases between them. Germline CDR1 and CDR2: LNHNV and YYDKDF (reference sequence). DNA of the CDR3: TGTGCCACCAGCAGAGATCCCCTGAGGGAGTCTATCGGGGAGCTGTTTTTT. Translating gives CATSRDPLRESIGELFF.

The rearrangement uses TRBV19 and TRBJ2-7, with D unresolved. This CDR3 contains 15 residues. Germline CDR1 and CDR2: LNHDA and SQIVND (reference sequence). V dropped 4 bases and J dropped 2 bases, with 15 bases sitting between them. CDR3: CASSTLYLGPYEQYF. Written as DNA, the CDR3 is TGTGCCAGTAGTACACTGTATCTCGGCCCCTACGAGCAGTACTTC.

The chain employs TRBV28 and TRBJ2-4, with D perhaps matching TRBD1 (6 bases). Per the germline V gene, CDR1 is MDHEN and CDR2 is SYDVKM. The CDR3 runs to 16 residues. The V end lost 1 base, the J end lost 0 bases, and 10 bases lay between the germline ends. The CDR3 here is CASSLSTGLAKNIQYF. DNA for the CDR3: TGTGCCAGCAGTTTATCCACAGGGCTAGCCAAAAACATTCAGTACTTC.

This clone was recorded only once. The gene calls are TRBV3-1 (or the pseudogene TRBV3-2) and TRBJ2-7, with a weak D call TRBD2 (5 bases). Deletions cut 1 base from V and 7 bases from J, with 14 bases between. The germline V gene encodes CDR1 LGHDT and CDR2 YNNKEL (reference sequence). There are 14 residues in the CDR3. CDR3 DNA sequence: TGTGCCAGCAGCCAAGTCGCGAGGGTCGGGGAGCAGTACTTC. This translates into CASSQVARVGEQYF.